The 29 T cell receptor beta chains below were found in one sample sequenced in a study of early T cells in non-severe SARS-CoV-2 infection. Using its own MiXCR run on the 5' RACE reads, TCRdb lists one record per CDR3 protein. The profile covers 37,000 or so distinct CDR3 sequences, with 5% to 7% appearing a single time and 5.9% taken by the ten largest. Sequencing was performed on whole blood. The receptors stem from an adult who was a healthcare worker with PCR-confirmed SARS-CoV-2 infection or an uninfected control (not recorded which).

This clonotype was detected ten times or more. The rearrangement links TRBV27 to TRBJ2-3, with D uncertain. This CDR3 is built from 13 residues. From germline, CDR1 is MNHEY and CDR2 SMNVEV (reference sequence). The V and J ends lost 4 bases and 0 bases respectively, with 5 bases between them. The DNA for the CDR3 is TGTGCCAGCAGTTCCGCTAGCACAGATACGCAGTATTTT. Its protein product is CASSSASTDTQYF.

This clonotype has a count of ten or more. The V and J genes are TRBV7-2 and TRBJ2-1; 7 bases map to TRBD2. Germline-derived CDR1 and CDR2 are SGHTA and FQGNSA. With 5 bases clipped from V and 2 bases from J, the junction kept 9 bases outside the gene matches. The CDR3 consists of 16 residues. The CDR3 loop is CASSATPSGTYNEQFF. In DNA, the CDR3 is TGTGCCAGCAGCGCCACCCCCAGCGGGACCTACAATGAGCAGTTCTTC.

This clonotype was picked up a small number of times. The chain is built from TRBV5-4 and TRBJ2-5; 9 positions agree with TRBD1. Trimming removed 4 bases from V and 4 bases from J; junction bases left unmatched: 2. The CDR3 is 13 residues long. The germline V gene has CDR1 SGHNT and CDR2 YYREEE (reference sequence). This CDR3 reads CASSRDRAETQYF. The CDR3 DNA reads TGTGCCAGCAGCCGGGACAGGGCAGAGACCCAGTACTTC.

CDR3 bases: TGTGCCAGCAGTCGAGCTCCTAGCGGGAGGGGCCGGGAGCTGTTTTTT. Amino acid sequence: CASSRAPSGRGRELFF. The chain recombines TRBV6-5 with TRBJ2-2; 12 bases fit TRBD2. Trimming removed 5 bases from V and 9 bases from J; junction bases left unmatched: 10. From germline, CDR1 is MNHEY and CDR2 SVGAGI. The CDR3 runs to 16 residues.

This clonotype has only one observation. Germline and junction disagree at one end, which may indicate a read error. The chain links TRBV5-6 to TRBJ2-2; a possible D gene is TRBD2 (5 bases). CDR3 length: 11 residues. From germline, CDR1 is SGHDT and CDR2 YYEEEE. DNA of the CDR3: TGTGCCAGCAGCTCCCCCGGGGTGCTGTTTTTT. It encodes CASSSPGVLFF. Supplemented by reference TRBV5-6 and TRBJ2-2, the full variable domain reads DAGVTQSPTHLIKTRGQQVTLRCSPKSGHDTVSWYQQALGQGPQFIFQYYEEEERQRGNFPDRFSGHQFPNYSSELNVNALLLGDSALYLCASSSPGVLFFGEGSRLTVL.

This clonotype was found a few times. Without the conserved terminal phenylalanine or tryptophan, this CDR3 likely stems from a read error. The chain links TRBV3-1 to TRBJ2-2; 9 bases are a match to TRBD1. The germline V gene has CDR1 LGHDT and CDR2 YNNKEL (reference sequence). The CDR3 loop spans 13 amino acids. V dropped 4 bases and J dropped 6; count of bases not matched to a gene: 0. The CDR3 nucleotides read TGTGCCAGCAGCCGACAGGGGGCCGGGGAGCTGTTTTCT. This encodes CASSRQGAGELFS.

The chain joins TRBV3-1 to TRBJ2-1; D not certain. Germline V lookup: CDR1 LGHDT, CDR2 YNNKEL (reference sequence). Trimming stripped 0 bases from V and 7 bases from J, with 7 bases between. There are 13 residues in the CDR3. The CDR3 region has the DNA TGTGCCAGCAGCCAAGACTTGGGGAATGAGCAGTTCTTC. This sequence encodes CASSQDLGNEQFF.

Ten or more counts support this clonotype. The chain carries TRBV7-2 and TRBJ2-6; D unresolved. Deletions cut 5 bases from V and 4 bases from J, with 9 bases between. The germline CDR1 and CDR2 sequences are SGHTA and FQGNSA. The CDR3 is 14 residues long. The CDR3 spells CASSRMGGANVLTF. CDR3 bases: TGTGCCAGCAGCCGCATGGGCGGGGCCAACGTCCTGACTTTC.

In its sample, this clonotype was seen many times. The CDR3, as DNA: TGTGCCACCAGCAGAGAACTAGCGGGCGAAAATGAGCAGTTCTTC. Protein product: CATSRELAGENEQFF. This chain connects TRBV15 to TRBJ2-1, with 9 bases fitting TRBD2. This CDR3 comprises 15 residues. Looked up from germline, CDR1 is LNHNV and CDR2 is YYDKDF (reference sequence). Trimming removed 0 bases from V and 7 bases from J; junction bases left unmatched: 4.

This clonotype was found a few times. For the CDR3, the DNA is TGTGCCAGCAACGATCTAGCGGGGTCGTTCAATGAGCAGTTCTTC. Translation: CASNDLAGSFNEQFF. The rearrangement links TRBV27 to TRBJ2-1; 9 positions match TRBD2. Per germline, CDR1 MNHEY and CDR2 SMNVEV (reference sequence). The CDR3 is made up of 15 amino acids. The trim removed 7 bases at V and 6 bases at J, leaving 10 bases unmatched.

Only a few counts were recorded for this clonotype. The chain uses TRBV29-1 and TRBJ2-3, with 8 nucleotides matching TRBD2. Looked up from germline, CDR1 is SQVTM and CDR2 is ANQGSEA. The junction had 5 bases not matched to a gene; V was cut back by 7 bases and J by 2 bases. CDR3 length equals 13 residues. The CDR3 spells CSGGGTNTDTQYF. The DNA for the CDR3 is TGCAGCGGCGGGGGGACTAACACAGATACGCAGTATTTT.

Many counts were recorded for this clonotype. The J gene is TRBJ1-3, the V gene TRBV5-5; D might be TRBD1 (5 bases). Germline CDR1 SGHKS, CDR2 YYEKEE (reference sequence). Trimming took off 4 bases at V and 4 bases at J, with 12 bases between the two ends. CDR3 length: 14 residues. CDR3 DNA sequence: TGTGCCAGCAGCCCCAGGCCAGGGGGAAACACCATATATTTT. It is translated as CASSPRPGGNTIYF.

The CDR3 loop reads CASSLEFGHNEQFF. The CDR3 DNA sequence: TGTGCCAGCAGCTTAGAATTTGGACACAATGAGCAGTTCTTC. The chain is built from TRBV7-2 and TRBJ2-1; no clear D gene. The CDR3 loop spans 14 amino acids. V gave up 1 base and J gave up 5 bases, with 9 bases separating them. Germline V gene lookup returns CDR1 SGHTA and CDR2 FQGNSA.

This chain links TRBV3-1 with TRBJ2-7, with 9 bases aligning to TRBD1. This CDR3 spans 18 amino acids. The germline V gene has CDR1 LGHDT and CDR2 YNNKEL (reference sequence). Trimming at V came to 3 bases and at J to 3 bases, leaving 15 bases not matched to a gene. Here the CDR3 DNA reads TGTGCCAGCAGCCAGCCGAGCCCCGGACAGGGGTATAGCTACGAGCAGTACTTC. It translates to CASSQPSPGQGYSYEQYF.

In its sample, this clonotype was seen a few times. The chain recombines TRBV20-1 with TRBJ2-7, with 7 bases identical to TRBD1. The V gene's germline CDR1 is DFQATT and CDR2 SNEGSKA (reference sequence). With 2 bases clipped from V and 4 bases from J, the junction kept 5 bases outside the gene matches. The CDR3 contains 13 residues. CDR3 loop: CSARRPTGYEQYF. The DNA of the CDR3 is TGCAGTGCTAGAAGACCGACAGGGTACGAGCAGTACTTC.

There are many counts of this clonotype. V gene TRBV20-1 combines with J gene TRBJ2-5, with D possibly being TRBD2 (6 bases). Germline V gene sequence: CDR1 DFQATT, CDR2 SNEGSKA (reference sequence). The CDR3 loop spans 15 amino acids. Deletions cut 1 base from V and 3 bases from J, with 15 bases between. The CDR3 bases are TGCAGTGCTAGAGGCGGGATCGGGGCAGAAGAGACCCAGTACTTC. This codes for CSARGGIGAEETQYF.

In this sample, this clonotype turned up many times. The V call is TRBV20-1, the J call TRBJ1-2; no firm D call. Trimming removed 5 bases at V and 6 bases at J, with 16 bases between. The CDR3 spans 13 residues. CDR1 and CDR2 from the germline V gene are DFQATT and SNEGSKA (reference sequence). The CDR3 protein is CSADIGLGNGYTF. In DNA form, the CDR3 reads TGCAGTGCTGACATAGGATTAGGGAATGGCTACACCTTC.

This clonotype showed up many times. The V and J genes are TRBV6-2 or TRBV6-3 and TRBJ1-5, with D uncertain. Germline values: CDR1 MNHEY, CDR2 SVGEGT. V lost 9 bases to trimming and J lost 4 bases, with 10 bases between them. The CDR3 runs 12 residues. The CDR3: CASKRENQPQHF. The CDR3 bases are TGTGCCAGTAAGCGGGAAAATCAGCCCCAGCATTTT.

This clonotype has just a few counts. This chain uses TRBV7-6 with TRBJ2-3; 7 bases are shared with TRBD2. After removal of 6 bases from V and 7 bases from J, the junction contained 16 bases not matched to a gene. CDR1 SGHVS and CDR2 FNYEAQ come from the germline V gene. The CDR3 covers 16 residues. DNA of the CDR3: TGTGCCAGCAGTACCCGTAGCGGGTTAGTCTGGAATACGCAGTATTTT. Translation: CASSTRSGLVWNTQYF.

This clonotype appeared many times. The rearrangement joins TRBV2 to TRBJ2-3; no clear D gene. This CDR3 spans 11 amino acids. Germline V gene data show CDR1 as SNHLY and CDR2 as FYNNEI. The V end was cut by 8 bases, the J end by 3 bases, with 6 bases between. CDR3 nucleotides: TGTGCCAGCCGATTTACAGATACGCAGTATTTT. Translating it yields CASRFTDTQYF.

The sample holds many counts of this clonotype. The chain carries TRBV21-1 and TRBJ2-7. TRBV21-1 corresponds to a pseudogene. The CDR3 runs to 16 residues. Written as DNA, the CDR3 is TGTGCCAGCAGCAAATATTACGGACCTTTTACCTACGAGCAGTACTTC. Its translation is CASSKYYGPFTYEQYF.

This clonotype has at least ten counts. This chain joins TRBV6-5 and TRBJ2-4; 12 bases are a match to TRBD2. The V segment lost 6 bases and the J segment 8 bases; nucleotides outside the gene matches: 8. Germline CDR1 is MNHEY and CDR2 is SVGAGI. The CDR3 is 15 amino acids. As DNA, the CDR3 is TGTGCCAGCAGCTTGACTAGCGGGAGTGAGGACATTCAGTACTTC. This encodes CASSLTSGSEDIQYF.

This clonotype was counted ten times or more. V is TRBV28 and J is TRBJ1-1, with D possibly TRBD1 on 6 matching bases. The germline gives CDR1 MDHEN, CDR2 SYDVKM. Deletions cut 6 bases from V and 5 bases from J, with 16 bases between. This CDR3 spans 14 amino acids. The CDR3 loop reads CASSSIGGRTEAFF. The CDR3 bases are TGTGCCAGCAGCTCTATCGGGGGCCGGACTGAAGCTTTCTTT.

This clonotype was picked up a small number of times. The chain has TRBV3-1 and TRBJ1-2; weak D call: TRBD1 (5 bases). The CDR3 consists of 15 residues. Germline V gives CDR1 LGHDT, CDR2 YNNKEL (reference sequence). Trimming cost V 0 bases and J 4 bases, with 12 bases left between them. The CDR3 DNA reads as TGTGCCAGCAGCCAAGAAGGGTCCGGGGCCTATGGCTACACCTTC. Its translation: CASSQEGSGAYGYTF.

This clonotype was counted between two and nine times. The V call is TRBV10-3, the J call TRBJ1-2, with TRBD1 identical over 7 bases. CDR3 length: 13 amino acids. Germline-derived CDR1 and CDR2 are ENHRY and SYGVKD. J gave up 4 bases and V 7 bases, and 6 bases lay outside the gene matches. The CDR3 spells CAINQGGLYGYTF. Written as DNA, the CDR3 is TGTGCCATCAACCAGGGGGGCCTCTATGGCTACACCTTC.

The chain combines TRBV7-7 with TRBJ2-1; D might be TRBD1 (5 bases). The CDR3 contains 13 residues. V dropped 1 base and J dropped 7 bases, with 8 bases sitting between them. Germline assignment: CDR1 SSHAT and CDR2 FNYEAQ (reference sequence). In nucleotides, the CDR3 is TGTGCCAGCAGCTTAGGACAGCTTAATGAGCAGTTCTTC. It codes for CASSLGQLNEQFF.

This clonotype was seen repeatedly, ten times or more. This chain connects TRBV4-1 to TRBJ2-1; D unresolved. Between the trimmed V and J ends, which lost 1 base and 0 bases, there was a span of 10 bases. Germline CDR1 reads MGHRA; CDR2 reads YSYEKL. The CDR3 sequence is 16 residues long. The CDR3 region is CASSQGTAVSYNEQFF. The CDR3 DNA reads as TGCGCCAGCAGCCAAGGCACGGCGGTCTCCTACAATGAGCAGTTCTTC.

This clonotype showed up many times. CDR3 amino acids: CASQIAGGDTGELFF. CDR3 bases: TGTGCCAGTCAGATAGCGGGAGGGGACACCGGGGAGCTGTTTTTT. The chain is built from TRBV19 and TRBJ2-2, with 11 positions matching TRBD2. The CDR3 contains 15 residues. Losses at the gene ends were 8 bases for V and 3 bases for J; bases not matched to a gene: 5. Germline CDR1 LNHDA, CDR2 SQIVND (reference sequence).

This clonotype was recorded a few times. The chain couples TRBV2 to TRBJ1-6, with D uncertain. V was trimmed by 8 bases and J by 5 bases, leaving 10 bases between them. Germline CDR1 is SNHLY and CDR2 is FYNNEI. CDR3 length: 13 residues. The CDR3 sequence: CASQFGNNSPLHF. The CDR3, as DNA: TGTGCCAGCCAATTCGGAAATAATTCACCCCTCCACTTT. Combining the CDR3 with reference TRBV2 and TRBJ1-6 gives the whole variable domain EPEVTQTPSHQVTQMGQEVILRCVPISNHLYFYWYRQILGQKVEFLVSFYNNEISEKSEIFDDQFSVERPDGSNFTLKIRSTKLEDSAMYFCASQFGNNSPLHFGNGTRLTVT.